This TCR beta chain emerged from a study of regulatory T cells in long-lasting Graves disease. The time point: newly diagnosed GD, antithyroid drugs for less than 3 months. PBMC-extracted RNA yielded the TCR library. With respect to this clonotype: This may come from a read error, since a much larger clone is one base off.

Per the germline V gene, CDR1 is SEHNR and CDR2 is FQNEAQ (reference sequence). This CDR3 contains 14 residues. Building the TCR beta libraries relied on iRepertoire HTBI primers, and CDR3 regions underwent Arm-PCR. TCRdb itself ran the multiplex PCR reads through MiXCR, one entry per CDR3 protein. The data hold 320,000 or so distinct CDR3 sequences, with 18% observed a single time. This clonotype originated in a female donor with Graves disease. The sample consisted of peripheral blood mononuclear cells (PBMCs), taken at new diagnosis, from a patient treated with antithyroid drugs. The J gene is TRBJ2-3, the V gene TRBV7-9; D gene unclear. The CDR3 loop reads CAGSLAGVFDTQYF. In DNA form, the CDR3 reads TGTGCCGGCAGCTTAGCCGGAGTTTTTGATACGCAGTATTTT.